The sequence of this T cell receptor (beta chain) was determined in a study of CXCR3-negative and CXCR3-positive naive CD8 T cells. From germline, CDR1 is MDHEN and CDR2 SYDVKM. This CDR3 contains 13 residues. For this clonotype: Its antigen remains unidentified.

It was by 5' RACE with UMI labels that the TRB cDNA libraries were prepared. With the 5' RACE reads reprocessed, TCRdb shows one record per CDR3 protein and no DNA. Its clone listing holds 100,000 to 150,000 distinct CDR3 sequences. Overall study findings and caveats: Diversity in memory CD8+ cells fell much lower than the comparably high levels seen in both naive subsets.

This sequence was found in a human donor in good health. Some clones in this sample may be carry-over from other donors' samples. Sequences were obtained from naive CXCR3- CD8+ T cells from blood. The subset denotes: CD45RO-CCR7+CD27+CD95- naive CD8+ T cells lacking CXCR3 (TNR3-). The V gene is TRBV28, the J gene TRBJ2-3. CDR3 sequence: CASSSQNSDTQYF.